These 6 T cell receptor beta chains share one sample of origin, sequenced in a study of cytomegalovirus exposure and HLA in healthy donors. The PCR contained 60 Vbeta and 13 Jbeta primers. Assay: immunoSEQ multiplex PCR; the TCRdb copy retains only in-frame clones and omits some. Here the sample spans about 110,000 clones, about 70% being singletons. The sequenced material came from PBMCs. These receptors were collected from a man aged 25-45 years in good health and CMV-seronegative.

The V gene is TRBV9, the J gene TRBJ1-4; D may be TRBD1 (5 bases). Trimming took off 7 bases at V and 4 bases at J, with 14 bases between the two ends. CDR1 and CDR2 (germline): SGDLS, YYNGEE. The CDR3 extends over 14 amino acids. The CDR3 region is CASGPTENNEKLFF. CDR3 nucleotide sequence: TGTGCCAGCGGACCGACAGAGAATAATGAAAAACTGTTTTTT. The whole variable domain, filled in from reference TRBV9 and TRBJ1-4, reads DSGVTQTPKHLITATGQRVTLRCSPRSGDLSVYWYQQSLDQGLQFLIQYYNGEERAKGNILERFSAQQFPDLHSELNLSSLELGDSALYFCASGPTENNEKLFFGSGTQLSVL.

The chain employs TRBV4-1 and TRBJ1-3, with D unclear. V dropped 0 bases and J dropped 0 bases, with 9 bases sitting between them. Germline V lookup: CDR1 MGHRA, CDR2 YSYEKL. The CDR3 totals 16 residues. The CDR3 spells CASSQEGAYSGNTIYF. The CDR3 bases are TGCGCCAGCAGCCAAGAAGGAGCGTACTCTGGAAACACCATATATTTT.

V is TRBV28 and J is TRBJ2-2; maybe TRBD1 (5 bases). The CDR3 runs to 17 residues. Between the trimmed V and J ends, which lost 7 bases and 0 bases, there was a span of 18 bases. Germline V gene lookup returns CDR1 MDHEN and CDR2 SYDVKM. The CDR3 loop reads CASTPLGVGANTGELFF. The CDR3 nucleotides are TGTGCCAGCACTCCATTAGGGGTTGGCGCGAACACCGGGGAGCTGTTTTTT.

The chain joins TRBV5-1 to TRBJ2-5, with 10 bases identical to TRBD2. The germline CDR1 and CDR2 sequences are SGHRS and YFSETQ. The CDR3 runs to 15 residues. V gave up 1 base and J gave up 3 bases; unmatched junction bases: 3. CDR3 amino acids: CASSLNSGREETQYF. CDR3 coding DNA: TGCGCCAGCAGCTTGAACAGCGGGAGGGAAGAGACCCAGTACTTC.

The V call is TRBV5-5, the J call TRBJ2-7, with D perhaps matching TRBD1 (7 bases). CDR3 length: 16 residues. CDR1 and CDR2 from the germline V gene are SGHKS and YYEKEE (reference sequence). Trimming shortened V by 0 bases and J by 6 bases, and 19 bases separated the two germline ends. This CDR3 is CASSLAVRQGGVEQYF. As DNA, the CDR3 is TGTGCCAGCAGCTTGGCGGTCCGACAGGGAGGTGTCGAGCAGTACTTC.

This clone was observed a single time. This chain connects TRBV4-3 to TRBJ2-1; TRBD1 might be the D (6 bases). Germline V gene lookup returns CDR1 LGHNA and CDR2 YSLEER. V lost 3 bases and J lost 6, with 9 bases in between. This CDR3 is 13 amino acids long. This CDR3 reads CASSQADSNEQFF. The CDR3 DNA reads TGCGCCAGCAGCCAGGCGGACAGCAATGAGCAGTTCTTC.